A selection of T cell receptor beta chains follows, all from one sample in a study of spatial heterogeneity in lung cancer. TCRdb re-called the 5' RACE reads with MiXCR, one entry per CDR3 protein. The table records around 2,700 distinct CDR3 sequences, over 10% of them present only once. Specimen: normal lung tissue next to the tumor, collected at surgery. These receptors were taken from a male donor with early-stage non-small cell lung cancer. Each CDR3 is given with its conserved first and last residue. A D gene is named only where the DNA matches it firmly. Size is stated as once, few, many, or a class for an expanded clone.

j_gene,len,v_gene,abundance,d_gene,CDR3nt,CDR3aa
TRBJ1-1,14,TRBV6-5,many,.,TGTGCCAGCAGTTACGCGGAGGGTGGCACTGAAGCTTTCTTT,CASSYAEGGTEAFF
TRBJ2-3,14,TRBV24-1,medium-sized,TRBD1,TGTGCCACCAGTGGGACAGGACGCACAGATACGCAGTATTTT,CATSGTGRTDTQYF
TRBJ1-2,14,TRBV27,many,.,TGTGCCAGCTCTCCGCGGAGAGACTACTATGGCTACACCTTC,CASSPRRDYYGYTF
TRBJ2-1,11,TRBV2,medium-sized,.,TGTGCCAGCAGTCAGGTTGCTGAGCAGTTCTTC,CASSQVAEQFF
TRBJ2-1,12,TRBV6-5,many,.,TGTGCCAGCAGTCGTACTAACGATGAGCAGTTCTTC,CASSRTNDEQFF
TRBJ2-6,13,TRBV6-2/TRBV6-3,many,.,TGTGCCAGCAGTTACTCTGGGGCCAACGTCCTGACTTTC,CASSYSGANVLTF
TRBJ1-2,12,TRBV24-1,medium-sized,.,TGTGCCACCAGGGGACGGAACTATGGCTACACCTTC,CATRGRNYGYTF
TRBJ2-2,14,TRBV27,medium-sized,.,TGTGCCAGCAGTTTATCGAGGATTCCCGGGGAGCTGTTTTTT,CASSLSRIPGELFF
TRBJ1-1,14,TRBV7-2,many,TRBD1,TGTGCCAGCAGGCCACAGGGGCTGGGCACTGAAGCTTTCTTT,CASRPQGLGTEAFF
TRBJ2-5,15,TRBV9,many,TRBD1,TGTGCCAGCAGCGGCCGGGACAGCTTAGAGGAGACCCAGTACTTC,CASSGRDSLEETQYF
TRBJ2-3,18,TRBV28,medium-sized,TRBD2,TGTGCCAGCAGTTCCCCGGGACTAGCGGGAGGGCCAGGGGATACGCAGTATTTT,CASSSPGLAGGPGDTQYF
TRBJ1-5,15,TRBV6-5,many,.,TGTGCCAGCAGCCCTGGCCGTTATAGCAATCAGCCCCAGCATTTT,CASSPGRYSNQPQHF